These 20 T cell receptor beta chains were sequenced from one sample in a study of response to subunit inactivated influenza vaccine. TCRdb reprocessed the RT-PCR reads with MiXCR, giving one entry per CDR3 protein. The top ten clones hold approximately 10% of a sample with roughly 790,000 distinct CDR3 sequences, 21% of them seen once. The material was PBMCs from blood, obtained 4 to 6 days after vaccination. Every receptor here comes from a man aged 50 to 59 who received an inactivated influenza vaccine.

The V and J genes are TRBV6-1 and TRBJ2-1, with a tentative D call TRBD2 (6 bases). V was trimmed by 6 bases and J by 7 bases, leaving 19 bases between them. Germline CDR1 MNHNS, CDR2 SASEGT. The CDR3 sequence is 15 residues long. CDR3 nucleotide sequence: TGTGCCAGCAGGGGAGTTGGGACTTCGGATAATGAGCAGTTCTTC. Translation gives CASRGVGTSDNEQFF.

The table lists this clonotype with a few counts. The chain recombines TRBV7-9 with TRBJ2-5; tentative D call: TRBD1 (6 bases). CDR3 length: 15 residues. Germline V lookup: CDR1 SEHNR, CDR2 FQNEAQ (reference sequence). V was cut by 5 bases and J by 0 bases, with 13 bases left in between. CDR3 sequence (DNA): TGTGCCAGCAGCGCACCCTCAGGGGACCAAGAGACCCAGTACTTC. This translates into CASSAPSGDQETQYF.

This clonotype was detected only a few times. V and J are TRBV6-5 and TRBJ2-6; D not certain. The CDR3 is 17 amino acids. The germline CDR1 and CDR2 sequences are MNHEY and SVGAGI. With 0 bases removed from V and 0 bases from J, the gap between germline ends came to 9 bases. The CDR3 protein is CASSYSIESSGANVLTF. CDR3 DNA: TGTGCCAGCAGTTACTCGATCGAGAGCTCTGGGGCCAACGTCCTGACTTTC.

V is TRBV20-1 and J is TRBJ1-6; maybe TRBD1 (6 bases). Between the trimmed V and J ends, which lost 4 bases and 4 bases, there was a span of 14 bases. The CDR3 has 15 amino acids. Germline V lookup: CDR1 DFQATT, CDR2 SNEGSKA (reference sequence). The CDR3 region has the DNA TGCAGTGCTAACGACCGGCAGGGGTATAATTCACCCCTCCACTTT. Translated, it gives CSANDRQGYNSPLHF.

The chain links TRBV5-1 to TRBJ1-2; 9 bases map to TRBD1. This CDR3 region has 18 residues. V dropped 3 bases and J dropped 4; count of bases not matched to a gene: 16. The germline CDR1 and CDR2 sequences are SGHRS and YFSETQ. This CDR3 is CASSSSTRDREQGYGYTF. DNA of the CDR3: TGCGCCAGCAGCTCCTCGACCCGGGACAGGGAGCAGGGCTATGGCTACACCTTC.

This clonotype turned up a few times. CDR3 region: CASSRSFMTSGYEQYF. The CDR3 bases are TGCGCCAGCAGCCGTTCGTTCATGACTAGCGGATACGAGCAGTACTTC. V is TRBV4-1 and J is TRBJ2-7; 9 bases are shared with TRBD2. Germline trimming cut 4 bases from V and 4 bases from J; bases unmatched to any gene: 11. Germline V gives CDR1 MGHRA, CDR2 YSYEKL. CDR3 size: 16 residues.

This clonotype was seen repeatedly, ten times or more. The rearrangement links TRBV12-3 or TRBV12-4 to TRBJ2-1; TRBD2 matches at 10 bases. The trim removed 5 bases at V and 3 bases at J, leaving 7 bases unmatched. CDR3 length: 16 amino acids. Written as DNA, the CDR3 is TGTGCCAGCAGTGGGGTTAGCGGGAGGTTCTACAATGAGCAGTTCTTC. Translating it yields CASSGVSGRFYNEQFF.

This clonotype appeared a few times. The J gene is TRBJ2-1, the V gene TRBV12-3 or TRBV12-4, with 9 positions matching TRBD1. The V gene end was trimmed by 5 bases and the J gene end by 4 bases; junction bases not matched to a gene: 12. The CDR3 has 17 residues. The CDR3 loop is CASSPQVGTGPYNEQFF. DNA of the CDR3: TGTGCCAGCAGTCCCCAAGTTGGGACAGGGCCGTACAATGAGCAGTTCTTC.

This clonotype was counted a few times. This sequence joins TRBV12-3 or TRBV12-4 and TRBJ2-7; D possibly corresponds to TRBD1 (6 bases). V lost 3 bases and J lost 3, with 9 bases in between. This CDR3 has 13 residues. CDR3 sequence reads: CASSFQGHYEQYF. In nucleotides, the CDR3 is TGTGCCAGCAGTTTCCAGGGGCACTACGAGCAGTACTTC.

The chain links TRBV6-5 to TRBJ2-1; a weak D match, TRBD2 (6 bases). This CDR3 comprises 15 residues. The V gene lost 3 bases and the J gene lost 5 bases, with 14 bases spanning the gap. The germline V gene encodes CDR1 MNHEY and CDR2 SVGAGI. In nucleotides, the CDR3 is TGTGCCAGCAGTTATTCGACACTAGCAAACAATGAGCAGTTCTTC. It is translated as CASSYSTLANNEQFF.

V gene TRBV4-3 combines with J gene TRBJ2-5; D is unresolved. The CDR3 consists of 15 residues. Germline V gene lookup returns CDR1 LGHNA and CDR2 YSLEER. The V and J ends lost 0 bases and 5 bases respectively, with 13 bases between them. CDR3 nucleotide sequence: TGCGCCAGCAGCCAAGATCGGCTGGGTGGGGAGACCCAGTACTTC. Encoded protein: CASSQDRLGGETQYF.

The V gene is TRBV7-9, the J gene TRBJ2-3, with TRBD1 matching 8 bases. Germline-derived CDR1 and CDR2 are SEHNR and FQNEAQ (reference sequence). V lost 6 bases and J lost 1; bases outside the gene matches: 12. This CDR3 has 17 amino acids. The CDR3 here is CASSPPGAGGGTDTQYF. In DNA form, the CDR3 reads TGTGCCAGCAGTCCCCCTGGGGCAGGGGGCGGCACAGATACGCAGTATTTT.

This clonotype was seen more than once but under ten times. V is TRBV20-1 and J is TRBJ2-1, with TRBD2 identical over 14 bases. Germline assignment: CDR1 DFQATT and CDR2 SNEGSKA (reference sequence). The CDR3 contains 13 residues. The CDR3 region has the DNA TGCAGGATGCCGGGACTAGCGGGAGATGAGCAGTTCTTC. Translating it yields CRMPGLAGDEQFF.

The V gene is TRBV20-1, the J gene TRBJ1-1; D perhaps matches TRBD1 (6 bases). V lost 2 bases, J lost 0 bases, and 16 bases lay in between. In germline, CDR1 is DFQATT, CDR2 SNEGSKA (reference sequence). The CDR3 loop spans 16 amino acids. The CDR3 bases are TGCAGTGCTAGAAGACAGGAGTCCTGGATGAACACTGAAGCTTTCTTT. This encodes CSARRQESWMNTEAFF.

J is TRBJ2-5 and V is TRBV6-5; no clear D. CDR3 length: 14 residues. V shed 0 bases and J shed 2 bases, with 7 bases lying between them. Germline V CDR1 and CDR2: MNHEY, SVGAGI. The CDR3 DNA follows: TGTGCCAGCAGTTACTCGTCAGCGCAAGAGACCCAGTACTTC. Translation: CASSYSSAQETQYF.

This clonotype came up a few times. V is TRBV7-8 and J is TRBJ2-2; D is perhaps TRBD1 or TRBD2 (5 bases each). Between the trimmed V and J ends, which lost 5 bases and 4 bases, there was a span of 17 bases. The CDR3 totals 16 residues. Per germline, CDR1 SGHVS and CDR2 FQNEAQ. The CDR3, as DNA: TGTGCCAGCAGCCTAGGGGTGTCAGGGACCACCGGGGAGCTGTTTTTT. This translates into CASSLGVSGTTGELFF. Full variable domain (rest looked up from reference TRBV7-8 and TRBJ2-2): GAGVSQSPRYKVAKRGQDVALRCDPISGHVSLFWYQQALGQGPEFLTYFQNEAQLDKSGLPSDRFFAERPEGSVSTLKIQRTQQEDSAVYLCASSLGVSGTTGELFFGEGSRLTVL.

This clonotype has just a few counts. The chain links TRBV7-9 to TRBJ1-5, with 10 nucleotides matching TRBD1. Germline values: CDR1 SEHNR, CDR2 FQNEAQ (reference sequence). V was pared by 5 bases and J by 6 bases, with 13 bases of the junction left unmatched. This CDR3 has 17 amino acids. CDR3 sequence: CASSRTSDRGIGQPQHF. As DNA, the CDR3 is TGTGCCAGCAGCCGAACATCGGACAGGGGGATCGGTCAGCCCCAGCATTTT.

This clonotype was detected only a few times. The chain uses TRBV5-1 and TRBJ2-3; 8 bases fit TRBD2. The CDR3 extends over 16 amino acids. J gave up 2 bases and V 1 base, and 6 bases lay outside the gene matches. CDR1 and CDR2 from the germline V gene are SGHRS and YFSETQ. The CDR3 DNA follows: TGCGCCAGCAGCTTGCAGATAGCGGGGCCCACAGATACGCAGTATTTT. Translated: CASSLQIAGPTDTQYF.

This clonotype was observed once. The CDR3 sequence is CASSVDPSGSAKNIQYF. CDR3 sequence (DNA): TGTGCCAGCAGCGTAGATCCTAGCGGGAGTGCCAAAAACATTCAGTACTTC. The rearrangement uses TRBV9 and TRBJ2-4, with 10 bases identical to TRBD2. J lost 1 base, V lost 0 bases, and 4 bases had no gene match. CDR1 and CDR2 (germline): SGDLS, YYNGEE. This CDR3 region has 17 residues.

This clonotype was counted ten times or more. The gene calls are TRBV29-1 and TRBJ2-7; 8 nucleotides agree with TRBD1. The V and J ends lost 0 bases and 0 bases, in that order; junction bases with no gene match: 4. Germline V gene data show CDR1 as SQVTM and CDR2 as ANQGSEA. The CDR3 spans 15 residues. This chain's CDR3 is CSVEDLGQGSYEQYF. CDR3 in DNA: TGCAGCGTTGAAGATCTTGGACAGGGCTCCTACGAGCAGTACTTC.